This T cell receptor (beta chain) was recovered during a study of T cell responses to AZD1222 COVID-19 vaccine. Some clones are missing from TCRdb's copy, which holds only in-frame ones; the method was immunoSEQ multiplex PCR. Found here are about 130,000 clones, approximately 85% of them singletons; the top ten hold around 4.4%. This CDR3 contains 12 residues. V was trimmed by 11 bases and J by 4 bases, leaving 14 bases between them. The V gene's germline CDR1 is SGHTA and CDR2 FQGTGA. A word on this clone: As yet, its antigen is unknown.

Findings and caveats of the study: Among the donors, most were white British and more were female, and clonal diversity was possibly underestimated. Repertoires were sampled only after the peak T cell response.

The chain recombines TRBV7-3 with TRBJ2-5; no firm D call. The sequenced sample was peripheral blood, obtained 28 days after the second AZD1222 dose. The sequence came from an adult who received the AZD1222 COVID-19 vaccine. CDR3 nucleotide sequence: TGTGCCTGCGGACGGCCTGGAGAGACCCAGTACTTC. Translated, it gives CACGRPGETQYF.